Below, 27 T cell receptor beta chains from the same sample are listed, as sequenced in a study of vaccination and CD4 T cells after COVID-19. Their recognized antigens are unknown. Treatment meaning: approximately nine-day PBMC culture with coronavirus spike peptide pools or control peptides (ViraFEST assay). The study sequenced cultured CD4+ T cell DNA using the Oncomine TCR Beta short-read assay. TCRdb reprocessed the PCR reads with MiXCR, giving one entry per CDR3 protein. The data hold around 15,000 distinct CDR3 sequences, with around half observed a single time. Sequencing used CD4+ T cells from blood, cultured in vitro. The source is a human donor who had recovered from COVID-19.

This rearrangement joins TRBV20-1 to TRBJ2-7; D call uncertain. The CDR3 is 14 amino acids. Trimming removed 0 bases from V and 3 bases from J, with 12 bases in between. CDR1 is DFQATT and CDR2 is SNEGSKA in the germline V gene (reference sequence). CDR3 sequence (DNA): TGCAGTGCTAGAGAGCGAACTGCCGGCTACGAGCAGTACTTC. This sequence encodes CSARERTAGYEQYF.

The rearrangement uses TRBV6-1 and TRBJ1-4, with D hard to call. The germline V gene has CDR1 MNHNS and CDR2 SASEGT. This CDR3 spans 15 amino acids. V was cut by 8 bases and J by 3 bases, with 16 bases left in between. The CDR3 DNA reads as TGTGCCAGCGGGCGCAGAGGCTCAGCTAATGAAAAACTGTTTTTT. Its translation is CASGRRGSANEKLFF.

This clonotype has more than one count but fewer than ten. This chain connects TRBV7-2 to TRBJ2-3; 14 bases are shared with TRBD2. In germline, CDR1 is SGHTA, CDR2 FQGNSA. The CDR3 has 19 residues. J was trimmed by 0 bases and V by 4 bases; bases with no gene match: 9. CDR3 region: CASSYRGGTSGRSTDTQYF. DNA for the CDR3: TGTGCCAGCAGCTACCGGGGGGGGACTAGCGGGAGAAGCACAGATACGCAGTATTTT.

The gene calls are TRBV28 and TRBJ1-2; TRBD1 is a possible D gene (6 bases). From germline, CDR1 is MDHEN and CDR2 SYDVKM. The CDR3 is made up of 14 amino acids. Trimming shortened V by 4 bases and J by 2 bases, and 11 bases separated the two germline ends. In nucleotides, the CDR3 is TGTGCCAGCAGTTCCGCCGACAGGAACTATGGCTACACCTTC. Translated: CASSSADRNYGYTF.

The sample holds a few counts of this clonotype. CDR3 coding DNA: TGTGCCAGCAGTTATCGCCCCGGGCAGGGGACGGGAAACACCATATATTTT. It translates to CASSYRPGQGTGNTIYF. This chain connects TRBV6-5 to TRBJ1-3; a possible D gene is TRBD1 (6 bases). Germline CDR1 MNHEY, CDR2 SVGAGI. This CDR3 is built from 17 residues. V was pared by 3 bases and J by 4 bases, with 19 bases between.

The chain has TRBV7-9 and TRBJ2-7; D may be TRBD1 (5 bases). This CDR3 comprises 17 residues. Germline V gene data show CDR1 as SEHNR and CDR2 as FQNEAQ (reference sequence). Deletions cut 1 base from V and 5 bases from J, with 21 bases between. Here the CDR3 DNA reads TGTGCCAGCAGCTTAGTAGGGGTGGGGCGAGGATCTAACGAGCAGTACTTC. This codes for CASSLVGVGRGSNEQYF.

The chain links TRBV30 to TRBJ1-1; 10 bases agree with TRBD1. The germline V gene encodes CDR1 GTSNPN and CDR2 SVGIG (reference sequence). V was pared by 1 base and J by 5 bases, with 7 bases of the junction left unmatched. The CDR3 totals 15 residues. The CDR3 DNA reads as TGTGCCTGGAGTGGCAGACAGGGGGCCGGAACTGAAGCTTTCTTT. Translated, it gives CAWSGRQGAGTEAFF. The whole variable domain, filled in from reference TRBV30 and TRBJ1-1, reads SQTIHQWPATLVQPVGSPLSLECTVEGTSNPNLYWYRQAAGRGLQLLFYSVGIGQISSEVPQNLSASRPQDRQFILSSKKLLLSDSGFYLCAWSGRQGAGTEAFFGQGTRLTVV.

This clonotype has only a few counts. The V call is TRBV7-6, the J call TRBJ1-5; possible D gene TRBD1, 6 bases. The length of the CDR3 is 15 residues. Germline CDR1 and CDR2: SGHVS and FNYEAQ. Trimming removed 4 bases from V and 6 bases from J, with 16 bases in between. This chain's CDR3 is CASSSGTFGPQPQHF. CDR3 DNA: TGTGCCAGCAGCTCCGGGACATTCGGGCCTCAGCCCCAGCATTTT.

This clonotype was observed a handful of times. This rearrangement joins TRBV11-3 to TRBJ1-5; D unresolved. Trimming left V 0 bases short and J 7 bases short, with 7 bases between. The CDR3 extends over 13 amino acids. CDR1 SGHNT and CDR2 YENEEA come from the germline V gene. This CDR3 reads CASSLDLGQPQHF. CDR3 nucleotides: TGTGCCAGCAGCTTAGATCTTGGACAGCCCCAGCATTTT.

In its sample, this clonotype was seen a few times. The chain combines TRBV2 with TRBJ1-2; D is unclear. CDR1 is SNHLY, CDR2 FYNNEI, per germline. Trimming took off 6 bases at V and 0 bases at J, with 8 bases between the two ends. The CDR3 is made up of 13 amino acids. The CDR3 nucleotides read TGTGCCAGCAGGGCAGACTCTAACTATGGCTACACCTTC. Protein sequence: CASRADSNYGYTF.

Notes on this clonotype: The junction differs from germline at one of its ends, possibly a read error. The J gene is TRBJ1-2, the V gene TRBV5-4, with D possibly matching TRBD1 (5 bases). Germline loops: CDR1 SGHNT, CDR2 YYREEE (reference sequence). The length of the CDR3 is 13 residues. The DNA for the CDR3 is TGTGCCAGTAGCTGGGGCTCCAACTATGGCTACACCTTC. It specifies CASSWGSNYGYTF.

V gene TRBV9 combines with J gene TRBJ1-1; D remains unclear. The CDR3 has 14 amino acids. Trimming left V 2 bases short and J 1 base short, with 9 bases between. CDR1 SGDLS and CDR2 YYNGEE come from the germline V gene. In DNA form, the CDR3 reads TGTGCCAGCAGCGTGACGCAGAAGAACACTGAAGCTTTCTTT. It specifies CASSVTQKNTEAFF.

The rearrangement links TRBV12-3 or TRBV12-4 to TRBJ2-2; 12 bases map to TRBD2. This CDR3 has 16 amino acids. V lost 3 bases to trimming and J lost 5 bases; unmatched junction nucleotides: 4. CDR3 in DNA: TGTGCCAGCAGTTTGCTAGCGGGAGGGCGGACCGGGGAGCTGTTTTTT. It encodes CASSLLAGGRTGELFF.

The chain employs TRBV5-1 and TRBJ2-1, with 7 bases matching TRBD1. The CDR3 has 15 residues. Trimming at V came to 4 bases and at J to 11 bases, leaving 15 bases not matched to a gene. CDR1 and CDR2 from the germline V gene are SGHRS and YFSETQ. The CDR3 protein is CASSPLASQGDQQFF. CDR3 in DNA: TGCGCCAGCAGCCCCCTGGCGAGCCAGGGGGATCAGCAGTTCTTC.

V gene TRBV12-3 or TRBV12-4 combines with J gene TRBJ2-2; TRBD2 might be the D (5 bases). Trimming shortened V by 7 bases and J by 4 bases, and 16 bases separated the two germline ends. This CDR3 is 15 amino acids long. For the CDR3, the DNA is TGTGCCAGCAACCCCCGACCTGAGGGCACCGGGGAGCTGTTTTTT. Its translation is CASNPRPEGTGELFF.

The chain links TRBV7-8 to TRBJ2-1, with 8 bases identical to TRBD1. CDR3 length: 16 residues. Looked up from germline, CDR1 is SGHVS and CDR2 is FQNEAQ. The trim removed 1 base at V and 4 bases at J, leaving 6 bases unmatched. The DNA for the CDR3 is TGTGCCAGCAGCTTAGGGGCAGGGGGCGCTTACAATGAGCAGTTCTTC. It specifies CASSLGAGGAYNEQFF.

The rearrangement links TRBV6-1 to TRBJ2-1; unclear D gene. This CDR3 contains 11 residues. Germline V gene data show CDR1 as MNHNS and CDR2 as SASEGT. Trimming removed 9 bases from V and 9 bases from J, with 12 bases in between. This chain's CDR3 is CARLSEVEQFF. The CDR3, as DNA: TGTGCCAGGCTAAGTGAGGTTGAGCAGTTCTTC.

This clonotype turned up a few times. The rearrangement uses TRBV20-1 and TRBJ1-6; D unclear. V was cut by 0 bases and J by 0 bases, with 9 bases left in between. This CDR3 contains 16 residues. The germline V gene has CDR1 DFQATT and CDR2 SNEGSKA (reference sequence). CDR3 sequence reads: CSARDLSSSYNSPLHF. The CDR3 bases are TGCAGTGCTAGAGATCTGAGTAGCTCCTATAATTCACCCCTCCACTTT.

The V call is TRBV28, the J call TRBJ1-5, with 7 bases lining up with TRBD1. This CDR3 comprises 14 residues. The germline CDR1 and CDR2 sequences are MDHEN and SYDVKM. With V trimmed by 6 bases and J by 3 bases, 5 bases remained unmatched. CDR3 DNA: TGTGCCAGCAGCATGACAGGGACCAATCAGCCCCAGCATTTT. Encoded protein: CASSMTGTNQPQHF.

This clonotype was counted between two and nine times. The chain is built from TRBV6-2 or TRBV6-3 and TRBJ2-2; TRBD2 aligns across 12 bases. Germline V gene lookup returns CDR1 MNHEY and CDR2 SVGEGT. CDR3 length: 15 residues. J was trimmed by 7 bases and V by 5 bases; bases with no gene match: 5. CDR3 in amino acids: CASSRPSGRGGELFF. CDR3 nucleotide sequence: TGTGCCAGCAGTCGGCCTAGCGGGAGGGGCGGGGAGCTGTTTTTT.

In the case of this clonotype: Since a much larger clone is just one base distant, this may be a read error. The chain is built from TRBV5-1 and TRBJ1-2; 9 positions match TRBD1. This CDR3 comprises 17 residues. Germline-derived CDR1 and CDR2 are SGHRS and YFSETQ. CDR3 nucleotides: TGCGCCGGCAGCTTGGCCCCTGGCCCGGGACAGGGCGCGACCTACACCTTC. It is translated as CAGSLAPGPGQGATYTF.

The chain combines TRBV18 with TRBJ2-7; TRBD2 might be the D (5 bases). This CDR3 region has 13 residues. Trimming stripped 8 bases from V and 7 bases from J, with 18 bases between. Germline lookup yields CDR1 KGHSH and CDR2 LQKENI. The CDR3 here is CASRADKPGEQYF. CDR3 DNA sequence: TGTGCCAGCCGGGCCGACAAGCCGGGGGAGCAGTACTTC.

This chain links TRBV5-4 with TRBJ1-1; D uncertain. Germline CDR1 is SGHNT and CDR2 is YYREEE (reference sequence). The CDR3 extends over 15 amino acids. The V and J ends lost 0 bases and 1 base respectively, with 10 bases between them. The DNA for the CDR3 is TGTGCCAGCAGCTTGGGTGGCAGGACGAACACTGAAGCTTTCTTT. As protein: CASSLGGRTNTEAFF.

The chain combines TRBV19 with TRBJ2-2; D may be TRBD1 or TRBD2 (5 bases each). V lost 4 bases and J lost 3, with 9 bases in between. Germline V lookup: CDR1 LNHDA, CDR2 SQIVND (reference sequence). The CDR3 loop spans 14 amino acids. The CDR3: CASSKGPDTGELFF. DNA of the CDR3: TGTGCCAGTAGTAAGGGACCAGACACCGGGGAGCTGTTTTTT. The full variable domain, with the rest looked up from reference TRBV19 and TRBJ2-2, is DGGITQSPKYLFRKEGQNVTLSCEQNLNHDAMYWYRQDPGQGLRLIYYSQIVNDFQKGDIAEGYSVSREKKESFPLTVTSAQKNPTAFYLCASSKGPDTGELFFGEGSRLTVL.

This clonotype was seen only a few times. This sequence joins TRBV6-2 or TRBV6-3 and TRBJ1-6; D is unresolved. Germline CDR1 reads MNHEY; CDR2 reads SVGEGT. V lost 7 bases and J lost 10, with 11 bases in between. The CDR3 sequence is 12 residues long. The CDR3 nucleotides read TGTGCCAGCACCGAGGGAAGGTCACCCCTCCACTTT. This encodes CASTEGRSPLHF.

This chain joins TRBV7-2 and TRBJ1-1, with 10 bases fitting TRBD1. This CDR3 contains 14 residues. With V trimmed by 1 base and J by 10 bases, 6 bases remained unmatched. CDR1 is SGHTA, CDR2 FQGNSA, per germline. The CDR3 region is CASSLGGTGVAAFF. The CDR3 coding sequence is TGTGCCAGCAGCTTAGGAGGGACAGGGGTCGCAGCTTTCTTT.

The V and J genes are TRBV12-3 or TRBV12-4 and TRBJ2-2; no firm D call. The CDR3 is 13 residues long. The ends were cut back, 0 bases at V and 7 bases at J, with 6 bases in the middle. The CDR3 loop is CASSLAAGGELFF. CDR3 in DNA: TGTGCCAGCAGTTTAGCTGCCGGCGGGGAGCTGTTTTTT.